This TCR beta chain was recovered during a study of CD8+ T cells in alopecia areata. Study context: A 6-month period off drug followed tofacitinib, which lasted 6 to 18 months. Findings and caveats of the study: Scalp clonality decreased significantly with tofacitinib, and so did expanded CD8+ clones among the top 100. Many expanded lesional clones persisted in scalp and blood during tofacitinib treatment.

Extracted RNA was reverse transcribed, and the resulting cDNA served as sequencing template. TCRdb's copy holds only in-frame clones and misses some; the assay was immunoSEQ multiplex PCR. The sample consists of 200,000 to 250,000 clones, roughly 40% of them appearing once. Regarding treatment: oral pan-JAK inhibitor, 5-10 mg twice daily. Cell sorting on a FACSAria was used to separate CD4+ and CD8+ T cells from the PBMCs. Comment on this clone: Its antigen is unknown.

Trimming removed 7 bases at V and 2 bases at J, with 18 bases between. This CDR3 is built from 16 residues. Germline lookup yields CDR1 MNHEY and CDR2 SMNVEV (reference sequence). This TCR was recovered from a human donor with alopecia areata. The material sequenced was CD4+ T cells sorted from blood, taken between weeks 36 and 40, from a patient treated with tofacitinib. The gene calls are TRBV27 and TRBJ1-5; no clear D. CDR3: CASTPDPTRGNQPQHF. The CDR3 DNA reads as TGTGCCAGCACACCTGACCCTACTCGGGGCAATCAGCCCCAGCATTTT.